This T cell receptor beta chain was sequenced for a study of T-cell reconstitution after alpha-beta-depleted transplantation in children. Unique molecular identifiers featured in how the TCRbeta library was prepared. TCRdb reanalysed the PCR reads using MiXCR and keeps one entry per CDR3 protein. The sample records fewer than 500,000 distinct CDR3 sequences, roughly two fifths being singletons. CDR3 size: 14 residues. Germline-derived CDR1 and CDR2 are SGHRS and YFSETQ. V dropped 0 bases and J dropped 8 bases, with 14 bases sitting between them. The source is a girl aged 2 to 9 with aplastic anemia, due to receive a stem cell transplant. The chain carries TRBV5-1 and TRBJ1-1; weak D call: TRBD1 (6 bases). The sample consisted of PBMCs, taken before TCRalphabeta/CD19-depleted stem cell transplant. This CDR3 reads CASSLAQGILEAFF. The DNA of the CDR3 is TGCGCCAGCAGCTTGGCGCAGGGGATATTGGAAGCTTTCTTT.